This T cell receptor (beta chain) appears in the sequencing data of a study of T cell repertoires in cytomegalovirus infection. For the study at large: Evidence of both CMV infection and a matching HLA type came from public TCR beta signatures.

This clonotype was seen only a few times. Its antigen remains unidentified. General study findings and limits: The cumulative frequency of public TCR beta families identified carriers of CMV plus the relevant HLA. HLA-C-restricted CMV clonotypes gave the most frequent clonotype in two of eight donors.

TCRdb re-called the reads through MiXCR, storing one row per CDR3 protein. Altogether under 850,000 distinct CDR3 sequences are present, 35% being singletons, with the ten largest covering 2.5% to 3.5%. This TCR was recovered from a human donor in good health (CMV status not recorded). Some clones in this sample may be carry-over from other donors' samples. The specimen sequenced was PBMCs.

DNA of the CDR3: TGTGCCAGCAGATCCCGGACGGGAGCTTCTGGAAACACCATATATTTT. It specifies CASRSRTGASGNTIYF. V and J are TRBV2 and TRBJ1-3; no reliable D call. The CDR3 has 16 residues. V was cut by 6 bases and J by 1 base, with 16 bases left in between. CDR1 is SNHLY, CDR2 FYNNEI, per germline.